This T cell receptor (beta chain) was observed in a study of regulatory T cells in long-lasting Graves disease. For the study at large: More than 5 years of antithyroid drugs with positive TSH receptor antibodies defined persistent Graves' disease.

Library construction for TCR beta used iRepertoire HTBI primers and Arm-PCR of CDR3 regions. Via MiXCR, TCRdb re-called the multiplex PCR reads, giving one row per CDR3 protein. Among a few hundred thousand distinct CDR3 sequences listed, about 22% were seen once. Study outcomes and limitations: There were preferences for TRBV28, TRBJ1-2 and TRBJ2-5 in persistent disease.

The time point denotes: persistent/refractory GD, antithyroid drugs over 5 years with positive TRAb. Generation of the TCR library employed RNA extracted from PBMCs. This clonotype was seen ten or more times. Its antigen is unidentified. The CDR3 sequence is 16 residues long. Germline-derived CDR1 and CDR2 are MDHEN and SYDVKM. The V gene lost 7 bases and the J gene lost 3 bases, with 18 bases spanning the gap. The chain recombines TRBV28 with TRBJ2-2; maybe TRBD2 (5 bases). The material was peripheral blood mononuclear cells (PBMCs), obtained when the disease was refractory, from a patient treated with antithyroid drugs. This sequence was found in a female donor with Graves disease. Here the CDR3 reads CASTIVEGADTGELFF. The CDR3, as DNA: TGTGCCAGCACCATAGTTGAGGGTGCGGACACCGGGGAGCTGTTTTTT.